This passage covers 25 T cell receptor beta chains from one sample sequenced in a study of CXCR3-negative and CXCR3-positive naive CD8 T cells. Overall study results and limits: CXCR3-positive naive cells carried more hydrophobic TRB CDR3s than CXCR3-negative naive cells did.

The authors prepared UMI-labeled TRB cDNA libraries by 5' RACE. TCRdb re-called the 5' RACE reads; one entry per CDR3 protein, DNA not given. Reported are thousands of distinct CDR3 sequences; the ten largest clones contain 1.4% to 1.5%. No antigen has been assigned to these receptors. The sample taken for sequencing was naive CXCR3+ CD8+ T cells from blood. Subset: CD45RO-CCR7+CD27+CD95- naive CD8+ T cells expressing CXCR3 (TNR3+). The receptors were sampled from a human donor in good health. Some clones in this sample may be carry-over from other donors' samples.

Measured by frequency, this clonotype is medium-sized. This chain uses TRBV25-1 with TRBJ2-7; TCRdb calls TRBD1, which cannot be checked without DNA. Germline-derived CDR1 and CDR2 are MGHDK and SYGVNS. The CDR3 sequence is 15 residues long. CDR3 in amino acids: CASSAPHRGKYEQYF.

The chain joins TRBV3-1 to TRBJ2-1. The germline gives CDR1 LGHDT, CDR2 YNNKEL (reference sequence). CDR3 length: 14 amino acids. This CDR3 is CASSTYNSYNEQFF.

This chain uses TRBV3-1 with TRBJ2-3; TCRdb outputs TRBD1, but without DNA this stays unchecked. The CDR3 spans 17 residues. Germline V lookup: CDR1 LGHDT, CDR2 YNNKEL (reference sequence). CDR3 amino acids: CASSPPSESTGTDTQYF.

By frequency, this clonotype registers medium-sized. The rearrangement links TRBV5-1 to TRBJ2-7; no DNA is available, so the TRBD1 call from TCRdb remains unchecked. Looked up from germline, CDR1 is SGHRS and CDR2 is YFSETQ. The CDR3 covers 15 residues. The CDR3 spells CASSPAETGEYEQYF.

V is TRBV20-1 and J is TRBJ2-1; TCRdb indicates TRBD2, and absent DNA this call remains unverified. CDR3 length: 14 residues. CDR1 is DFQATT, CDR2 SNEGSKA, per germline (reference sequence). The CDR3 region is CSAYEAGFNNEQFF.

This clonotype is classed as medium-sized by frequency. Here the CDR3 reads CSVEGGGRNTEAFF. The rearrangement uses TRBV29-1 and TRBJ1-1. The CDR3 length is 14 residues. CDR1 is SQVTM and CDR2 is ANQGSEA in the germline V gene.

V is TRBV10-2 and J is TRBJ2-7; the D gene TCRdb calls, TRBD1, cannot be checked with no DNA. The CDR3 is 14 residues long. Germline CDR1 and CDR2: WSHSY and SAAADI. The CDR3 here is CASSEAPSAYEQYF.

The CDR3 is CASSESLPTSGGAGDTQYF. This rearrangement joins TRBV10-1 to TRBJ2-3; the TCRdb call, TRBD2, lacks DNA for checking. Germline CDR1 is WNHNN and CDR2 is SYGVQD (reference sequence). The length of the CDR3 is 19 residues.

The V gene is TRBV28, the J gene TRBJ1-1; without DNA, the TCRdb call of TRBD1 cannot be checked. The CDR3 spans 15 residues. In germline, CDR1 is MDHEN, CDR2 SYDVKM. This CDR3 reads CASSATGEPNTEAFF. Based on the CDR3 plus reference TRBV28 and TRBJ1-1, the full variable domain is DVKVTQSSRYLVKRTGEKVFLECVQDMDHENMFWYRQDPGLGLRLIYFSYDVKMKEKGDIPEGYSVSREKKERFSLILESASTNQTSMYLCASSATGEPNTEAFFGQGTRLTVV.

CDR3 protein: CASSWTSGSQETQYF. The chain joins TRBV11-2 to TRBJ2-5; TCRdb reports TRBD2, a call that lacks DNA to check it against. CDR1 and CDR2 (germline): SGHAT, FQNNGV. The CDR3 totals 15 residues.

This CDR3 reads CASSQLAGYNEQFF. The chain recombines TRBV5-1 with TRBJ2-1; no DNA is available, so the TRBD2 call from TCRdb remains unchecked. The CDR3 consists of 14 residues. Per germline, CDR1 SGHRS and CDR2 YFSETQ.

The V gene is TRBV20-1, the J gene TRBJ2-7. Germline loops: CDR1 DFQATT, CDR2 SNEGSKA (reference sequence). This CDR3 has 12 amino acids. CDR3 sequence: CSARWSSYEQYF.

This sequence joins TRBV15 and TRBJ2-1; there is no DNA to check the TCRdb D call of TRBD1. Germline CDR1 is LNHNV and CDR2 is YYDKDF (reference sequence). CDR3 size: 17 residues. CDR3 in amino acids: CATLIIRGGISYNEQFF. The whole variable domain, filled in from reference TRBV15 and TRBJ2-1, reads DAMVIQNPRYQVTQFGKPVTLSCSQTLNHNVMYWYQQKSSQAPKLLFHYYDKDFNNEADTPDNFQSRRPNTSFCFLDIRSPGLGDTAMYLCATLIIRGGISYNEQFFGPGTRLTVL.

CDR3: CSVAGLAGGNYNEQFF. V usage is TRBV29-1 and J usage is TRBJ2-1; TCRdb's assignment of TRBD2 cannot be checked, as there is no DNA. The CDR3 sequence is 16 residues long. In germline, CDR1 is SQVTM, CDR2 ANQGSEA.

CDR3 protein: CASSSEAQLETQYF. The chain combines TRBV5-1 with TRBJ2-5; the D call from TCRdb, TRBD2, cannot be confirmed without DNA. This CDR3 is 14 amino acids long. Germline lookup yields CDR1 SGHRS and CDR2 YFSETQ. The full variable domain, its missing parts supplied by reference TRBV5-1 and TRBJ2-5, is KAGVTQTPRYLIKTRGQQVTLSCSPISGHRSVSWYQQTPGQGLQFLFEYFSETQRNKGNFPGRFSGRQFSNSRSEMNVSTLELGDSALYLCASSSEAQLETQYFGPGTRLLVL.

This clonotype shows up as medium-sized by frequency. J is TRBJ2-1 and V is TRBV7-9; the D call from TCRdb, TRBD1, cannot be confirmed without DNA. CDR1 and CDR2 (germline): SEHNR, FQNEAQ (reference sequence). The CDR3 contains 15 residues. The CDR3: CASSLSSGGVNEQFF.

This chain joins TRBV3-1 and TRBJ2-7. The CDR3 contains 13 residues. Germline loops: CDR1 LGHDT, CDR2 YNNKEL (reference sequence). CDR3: CASSQGSIDEQYF.

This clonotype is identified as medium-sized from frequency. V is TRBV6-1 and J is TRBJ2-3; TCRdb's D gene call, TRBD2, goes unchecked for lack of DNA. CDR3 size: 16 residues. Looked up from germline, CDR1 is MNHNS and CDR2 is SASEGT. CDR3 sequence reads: CASSEMEGTLTDTQYF.

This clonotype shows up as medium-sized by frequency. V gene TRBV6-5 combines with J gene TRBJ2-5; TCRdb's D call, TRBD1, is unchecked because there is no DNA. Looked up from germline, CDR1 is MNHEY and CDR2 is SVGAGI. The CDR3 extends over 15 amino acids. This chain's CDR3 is CARHPGGTEQETQYF.

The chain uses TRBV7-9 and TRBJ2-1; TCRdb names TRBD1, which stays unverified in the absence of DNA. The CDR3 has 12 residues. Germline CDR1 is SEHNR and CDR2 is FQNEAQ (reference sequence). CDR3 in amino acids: CASSLGTGAQFF.

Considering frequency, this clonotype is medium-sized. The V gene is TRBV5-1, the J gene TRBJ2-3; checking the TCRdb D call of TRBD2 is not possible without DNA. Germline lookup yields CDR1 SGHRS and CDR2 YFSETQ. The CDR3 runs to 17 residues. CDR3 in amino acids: CASALFPSGVGTDTQYF.

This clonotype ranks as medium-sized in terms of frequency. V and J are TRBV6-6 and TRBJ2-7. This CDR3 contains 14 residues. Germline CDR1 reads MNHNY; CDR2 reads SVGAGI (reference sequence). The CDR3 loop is CASSYSAGSYEQYF.

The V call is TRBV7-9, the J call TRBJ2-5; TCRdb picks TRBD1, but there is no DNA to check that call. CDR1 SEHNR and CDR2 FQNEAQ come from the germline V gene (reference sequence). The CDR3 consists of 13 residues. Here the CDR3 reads CASSPYREETQYF.

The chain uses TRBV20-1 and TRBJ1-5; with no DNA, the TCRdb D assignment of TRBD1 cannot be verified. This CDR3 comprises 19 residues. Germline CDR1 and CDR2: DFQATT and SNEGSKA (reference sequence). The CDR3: CSARLPGQESLISNQPQHF.

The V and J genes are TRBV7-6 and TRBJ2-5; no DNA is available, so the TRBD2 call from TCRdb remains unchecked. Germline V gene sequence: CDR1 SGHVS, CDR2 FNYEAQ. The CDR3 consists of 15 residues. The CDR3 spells CASLEGLGGQETQYF.